Described below is a single T cell receptor (beta chain) sequence and its context. In the PCR, 60 Vbeta and 13 Jbeta primers were used. Assay: immunoSEQ multiplex PCR; the TCRdb copy retains only in-frame clones and omits some. This listing includes approximately 120,000 clones. This sample was taken from a study of cytomegalovirus exposure and HLA in healthy donors. The V end lost 6 bases, the J end lost 1 base, and 19 bases lay between the germline ends. This CDR3 has 16 amino acids. The germline V gene encodes CDR1 SGHNT and CDR2 YYREEE (reference sequence). The rearrangement links TRBV5-4 to TRBJ1-1, with a tentative D call TRBD1 (5 bases). The sequencing input was PBMCs. The receptor comes from a man under 40 in good health and CMV-seronegative. In DNA form, the CDR3 reads TGTGCCAGCACCCTCGGGGGGAGCGCAGGGAACACTGAAGCTTTCTTT. Its translation is CASTLGGSAGNTEAFF.